This T cell receptor (beta chain) was recovered during a study of T cell responses to AZD1222 COVID-19 vaccine (dated by TCRdb to about 2021). Concerning the study at large: A total of about 240 trial participants underwent TCR sequencing, of whom 207 received two doses of AZD1222 and roughly 25 received two doses of the MenACWY control vaccine. Trial participants were enrolled by age into subgroups of 18-55, 56-69 and 70-plus years, and 148, 28 and 57 TCR-sequenced participants, respectively, were included in these subgroups. Study-level results and caveats: The vaccine-associated CD4 TCRs covered the entire spike protein, and the dominant responses fell in regions 160-218 and 743-854. Because no day 14 peak-response samples were available, the repertoires could be characterized only after the peak T cell response. The 56-69-year group was small, and its depth increase did not reach significance, likely because of low power. Only a handful of AZD1222 recipients were SARS-CoV-2 seropositive at baseline, limiting conclusions about previously exposed vaccinees. After two AZD1222 doses, both the breadth and the depth of spike-specific TCRs were significantly higher than at day 0 and than in MenACWY recipients. Reportedly, close to half of the unique spike-specific TCRs recognized epitopes lying outside the regions that are mutated in the B.1.351 and B.1.1.7 variants. Participants were mostly white British and included more females than males, and it was suggested by the authors that clonal diversity may have been underestimated.

The CDR3 regions of human TCRbeta chains were analyzed by immunosequencing. Per the original workflow: TCRs in the repertoires were matched against a reference library of SARS-CoV-2-specific TCRs that had been generated with the MIRA antigen-specificity platform. Breadth was defined as the fraction of unique TCRs that were SARS-CoV-2-associated, and depth was defined as the fraction of total T cells that were SARS-CoV-2-associated. Using the MIRA data, each spike-specific TCR was assigned both to the spike region to which the TCR was reactive and to a CD4 or CD8 class. Log10-transformed breadth and depth values were compared by one-way ANOVA with Sidak's multiple comparisons tests. The source is immuneACCESS, and TCRdb retained only in-frame sequences with V and J called. Part of the clones is not carried over; for the studies checked, unresolved V genes explain less than half of this, and the remainder is unexplained. D and trimming were read from the DNA, whereas the V and J calls and clone size are those reported in that table. The sample data list about 160,000 clones, and 91% of these were observed just once. The leading ten clones occupy about 3.8% of the sample.

With regard to this clone: Its antigen remains unidentified. No base-level quality is on record; no much larger clone is a single base apart.

The time point tag for this specimen amounts to: about 28 days (+/-7) after the second vaccine dose. AZD1222 recipients given second doses at about 4 weeks or at about 12 weeks were pooled, since spike-specific TCR depth and breadth were not found to differ between the two schedules. Samples from vaccinated people were obtained from the UK trials COV001 and COV002, which included a single-blind randomized controlled phase 2/3 trial of AZD1222 (ChAdOx1 nCoV-19) in healthy adults. For TCRbeta chain sequencing, PBMC samples were collected from trial participants at day 0 and at day 28 after the second dose. The sequence was collected from an adult who received the AZD1222 COVID-19 vaccine. The sequencing used peripheral blood, collected 28 days after the second AZD1222 dose.

Here the CDR3 is given as CASSALTATMNDEQFF. The nucleotide sequence reads as follows: TGTGCCAGCAGCGCCCTGACTGCTACGATGAACGATGAGCAGTTCTTC. Here the chain combines TRBV11-3 and TRBJ2-1; the D gene remains uncertain. V and J are truncated by 5 bases and 8 bases respectively, leaving an intervening sequence of 22 bases. CDR1 is given as SGHNT and CDR2 as YENEEA, both from the germline V gene. The CDR3 covers 16 residues, taking in both the cysteine and the phenylalanine. Just the 48-base CDR3 DNA is kept, in frame starting at base 1.